Described below is a single T cell receptor beta chain sequence and its context. Its antigen is unknown. This sample is part of a study of CD8+CD57+ T cells in acquired aplastic anemia. Study overall: DNA per sorted CD4+ or CD8+ sample ranged 0.2 to 27.4 ug, averaging roughly 3.2 ug.

Researchers used genomic DNA as the template to profile TCR beta VDJ and CDR3. TCRdb re-derived calls from the reads in MiXCR, one entry per CDR3 protein. The sample lists about 180,000 distinct CDR3 sequences; 48% were seen once. Only patients with CD8+CD57+ cell expansion on flow cytometry were chosen for sequencing. In germline, CDR1 is SQVTM, CDR2 ANQGSEA. The CDR3 is 14 amino acids. Findings and caveats of the study: Patients and controls had CD8+ Simpson's diversity values that were not significantly distinct.

The chain combines TRBV29-1 with TRBJ2-4; 9 nucleotides line up with TRBD1. The end of the DNA is better explained by TRBJ2-5, so the J call may be wrong. The sequence derives from a human donor with aplastic anemia. Sequenced: sorted CD4+, CD8+, or CD8+CD57+ T cells (not recorded which) from PBMCs. CDR3 DNA: TGCAGCGTTGGAGAGGGACAGGGCTGGGAGACCCAGTACTTC. Translating gives CSVGEGQGWETQYF.